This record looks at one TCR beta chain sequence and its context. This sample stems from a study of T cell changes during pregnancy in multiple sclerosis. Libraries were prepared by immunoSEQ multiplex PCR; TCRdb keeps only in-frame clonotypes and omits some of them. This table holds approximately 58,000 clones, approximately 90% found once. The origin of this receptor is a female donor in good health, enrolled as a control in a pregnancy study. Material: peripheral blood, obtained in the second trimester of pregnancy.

CDR3: CASSLSLGNQPQHF. For the CDR3, the DNA is TGTGCCAGCAGCTTATCCCTAGGAAATCAGCCCCAGCATTTT. The chain is built from TRBV7-2 and TRBJ1-5; D unresolved. This CDR3 region has 14 residues. Germline CDR1 SGHTA, CDR2 FQGNSA. V lost 2 bases, J lost 4 bases, and 9 bases lay in between.